A single T cell receptor beta chain is shown here with its context. The antigen it binds to is not known. The source of the sample is a study of cytomegalovirus exposure and HLA in healthy donors (dated by TCRdb to 2015 to 2018). Describing the broader study: In an earlier analysis of some 550 of the donors, about 260 Gb of sequence data and 117 million unique TCR beta sequences from about 190 million T cells were reported. Rather than using new phenotypic data, the later analysis identified candidate immune exposures from TCR beta sequences and from how often those sequences occurred across donors. All discovery cohort repertoires had been generated on a single sequencing platform. Across approximately 420 genotyped donors of the cohort, an average of about 250,000 unique TCR beta nucleotide sequences per donor were sequenced, and about a sixth of those sequences were non-productive. HLA typing included class I and class II loci at four-digit resolution. Using immunosequencing, the study profiled T cell repertoires from approximately 700 subjects and related those repertoires to cytomegalovirus serostatus. Alongside the repertoire data, information on donor age, sex, ethnicity and CMV serostatus was compiled. Of the roughly 400 genotyped donors, 65% to 90% were placed in the genetic ancestry cluster associated with self-reported Caucasian donors. An early release that covered 640 HLA-typed donors contained approximately 300 gigabases of sequencing data and some 87 million unique TCR sequences. In a later analysis, previously published TCR beta repertoires from about 670 donors were re-analyzed and high-resolution HLA genotyping was added so that TCR occurrence patterns could be studied. A few DR-DQ haplotypes were treated as single units for association and clustering because of strong linkage in the cohort. Genome-wide SNP genotypes for about 55% of the roughly 670 donors were used in a later genetic analysis, which treated that subset as a discovery cohort. An earlier analysis of several hundred of the donors applied high-throughput TCR beta sequencing to assess whether each TCR beta V gene segment acted as functional or pseudogenic. Typing coverage differed by locus: A, B, C, DRB1 and DQB1 were typed in roughly 629-630 donors, DQA1 in 500 to 550, DPA1 in some 600, and DPB1 in just under 490. The study combined high-throughput TCR immunosequencing, statistical association of individual TCRs with disease status, and machine learning to predict cytomegalovirus infection status. A separate validation cohort of over 95 different subjects was used in addition to the roughly 720-subject first cohort. The study aimed to test whether signatures of past pathogen exposure could be identified by cataloging public T cell receptors. On the study overall, not on this receptor specifically: Most TCR sequences were observed very rarely across donors, whereas some public TCRs were present in many individuals. Because the 87-base-pair reads could not distinguish some IMGT-functional V segments, including TRBV6-2 and TRBV6-3, those segments were excluded. Linkage disequilibrium might explain the correlated functional status among segregating V segments, but an unknown experimental factor could not be excluded. The presence/absence analyses assumed that sequencing depth was roughly uniform across donors, and that assumption may not be true. In vitro tests confirmed that a few of the cytomegalovirus-associated TCR beta chains recognize cytomegalovirus antigens. A later analysis found that HLA-associated TCR beta chains were more clonally expanded and had lower generation probabilities than equally common non-associated chains. Most CMV-associated TCR beta chains appeared to be HLA-restricted in a later analysis, and the HLA associations seemed to be driven largely by CMV exposure. Immune exposure information for the cohort was limited to CMV serostatus. A later analysis found that TCR association rates varied across HLA loci, with DRB1 alleles showing the most associated TCRs and HLA-C alleles the fewest. Broadly in line with IMGT annotations, most TCR beta V segments showed up in productive rearrangements about 90% or about 30% of the time in an earlier analysis of a few hundred of the donors. In this cohort, only TCR beta chains were sequenced, and detectable features were limited by the absence of alpha or paired-chain data. Because HLA typing was missing for some donors at each locus, association tests included only the typed subset. The authors suggested that the approach could potentially be generalized to other disease states and immunological phenotypes. A further reported finding was that TCR beta sequences accurately predicted the HLA-A and HLA-B alleles for most subjects in the first cohort. In a later genetic analysis, a missense DCLRE1C variant was associated with V-gene and J-gene trimming of TCR beta chains, and the association was replicated in an independent cohort. A later genetic analysis reported fewer N-insertions in productive TCRs among donors in an Asian-associated ancestry cluster than the roughly 620-donor mean. Fewer than 20 rarely observed V segments, including chromosome 9 orphons, were excluded from the earlier analysis of a few hundred of the donors because counts were too low. When HLA alleles, especially DR and DQ, strongly co-occurred, attributing TCR associations to individual alleles was difficult. A cluster of highly shared sequence variants was judged likely to be a technical artifact of the sequencing pipeline. A later analysis associated about 17,000 TCR beta sequences with specific HLA alleles at a false discovery rate of 0.05. The study gave a list of 150 to 200 TCR beta chains associated with cytomegalovirus. According to a later analysis, parvovirus B19, influenza, CMV and Epstein-Barr virus appeared linked to several top co-occurrence clusters. The classifier was reported to diagnose cytomegalovirus status with high specificity and sensitivity in both the original cohort and the validation cohort.

Libraries came from the immunoSEQ multiplex PCR assay. For the multiplex PCR, a mixture combining 60 forward primers for TCR Vbeta segments and 13 reverse primers for TCR Jbeta segments was used. Amplification of the CDR3 region of rearranged TCR beta genes was performed with a multiplex PCR assay on genomic DNA. The Illumina HiSeq System was used to sequence the amplified TCR beta libraries as 87-base-pair reads. For the original study's pipeline: In a later analysis, some 80 million unique TCR beta chains were counted across the roughly 670 repertoires, and roughly 10 million of these chains were shared by at least two donors. A nearest-neighbor algorithm error-corrected the raw reads and collapsed the reads into unique sequences, merging closely related sequences to remove PCR and sequencing errors. V, D and J gene segments were assigned by aligning CDR3 sequences to IMGT reference sequences. For a sequence to be retained, a match of at least six nucleotides was required to both a V gene segment and a J gene segment. A rearrangement was called productive if the CDR3 had no stop codons and remained in frame with V and J, and every other rearrangement was called non-productive. CDR3 was defined according to IMGT convention as the region running from the second conserved V-encoded cysteine to the conserved J-encoded phenylalanine. The earlier analysis of 587 of the donors excluded any sequence lacking an unambiguous match to a single V gene segment. In an earlier analysis of several hundred of the donors, V segments were called functional above 56.7% productive rearrangements and were called segregating when the between-donor standard deviation exceeded 5%. A statistical classification framework was built for diagnosing cytomegalovirus status from the catalog of TCR beta chain sequences. In a later analysis, TCR nucleotide sequences were compared against IMGT/GENE-DB human TR gene sequences so that V and J genes could be assigned. A later analysis assigned CDR3 sequences and most-parsimonious VDJ recombination scenarios with the TCRdist pipeline. A later analysis defined each TCR beta chain by its CDR3 amino acid sequence plus V-gene family, and excluded reads lacking a unique V-gene family. As a way to deal with suspected cross-contamination and a sequencing artifact, a later analysis dropped roughly 620 nucleotide sequences that were highly shared and had low generation probability. In a later analysis, a clonal expansion index for each public chain was calculated from normalized within-repertoire ranks of inferred template counts. Generation probabilities in a later analysis came from a VDJ recombination model fitted to out-of-frame rearrangements, and those results were checked against IGoR. A later analysis scored TCR-TCR, TCR-HLA and TCR-CMV co-occurrence with hypergeometric tests, applying a repertoire-size bias correction to TCR pairs. A later analysis estimated false discovery rates by permuting HLA or CMV assignments 20 times. A later analysis grouped co-occurring TCRs with DBSCAN, adding TCRdist sequence similarity when clustering within HLA-allele-positive subsets. Co-occurrence clustering excluded repertoires with fewer than 30,000 or more than 120,000 public chains, plus five with anomalous nucleotide sharing. Here the immuneACCESS table is served through TCRdb, limited to in-frame sequences with V and J called. Missing clones are a known gap in these copies; in checked studies unresolved V genes cover under half, and the rest lacks a known reason. The V and J calls and the clone size are those of that table, but D and trimming were determined from the DNA. The sample's clone listing holds under 250,000 clones. Of the sample, around 1.1% falls within the top ten clones.

Here V drops 4 bases and J drops 6 bases, and the junction holds 8 bases not matched to any gene. From the cysteine through the phenylalanine, the CDR3 covers 16 amino acids. The kept DNA is CDR3 alone, 48 bases in frame from the first base. Sequences SGHTA (CDR1) and FQGNSA (CDR2) are obtained from the germline V gene. The cohort was made up of approximately 670 healthy bone marrow donors. Cohort members were all nominally healthy when sampled, although unrecorded immune exposures were likely present. The donor was CMV seropositive and belonged to the group of 250 to 300 seropositive cohort members. Every donor gave a peripheral blood sample, and the peripheral blood mononuclear cells from that sample were used for TCR beta sequencing. The Qiagen DNeasy Blood Extraction Kit was used to extract genomic DNA from the blood cell samples.

The V gene is TRBV7-2 and the J gene is TRBJ1-5; TRBD1 lines up with 11 middle nucleotides. Sequenced input: PBMCs. This clonotype was sampled from a girl under 10 years old in good health and CMV-seropositive. The encoded CDR3 is CASSSRTGGASQPQHF. DNA sequence: TGTGCCAGCAGCTCCCGGACAGGGGGCGCGAGTCAGCCCCAGCATTTT.